One TCR beta chain is described in this entry. Its antigen remains unknown. These data originate in a study of cytomegalovirus exposure and HLA in healthy donors. Study overall: Unique TCRs numbering around 85 million, obtained from HLA-typed donors, made up an early data release.

Regarding the study as a whole: A later analysis linked a missense variant in DCLRE1C to the trimming of TCR beta V and J genes.

Amplification used 60 Vbeta primers and 13 Jbeta primers. Profiled with immunoSEQ multiplex PCR; TCRdb holds only in-frame clones, not every one. Of approximately 110,000 clones listed, roughly 69% are singletons. Germline V lookup: CDR1 LGHNT, CDR2 FRNRAP. The CDR3 has 14 residues. Trimming took off 0 bases at V and 7 bases at J, with 12 bases between the two ends. The gene calls are TRBV12-5 and TRBJ1-1, with D possibly being TRBD1 (5 bases). The sequenced material came from PBMCs. This TCR was sampled from a man aged 25 to 45 in good health and CMV-seropositive. CDR3 sequence: CASGLVPSGGEAFF. The CDR3, as DNA: TGTGCTAGTGGTTTGGTACCTTCGGGGGGTGAAGCTTTCTTT.